This TCR beta chain was found in a study of CD8 T cells in ankylosing spondylitis. Study-wide results and limits: Disease-associated clones were reportedly significantly overrepresented in matched ankylosing spondylitis synovial fluid. Disease-associated clonotypes exhibited CD8+ identity and were relatively infrequent in peripheral blood. Seemingly distinctive of ankylosing spondylitis blood was a TCR beta motif formed by eight highly homologous variants.

This clonotype was found many times. Its antigen is not identified. CDR3 length equals 15 residues. V was cut by 5 bases and J by 1 base, with 14 bases left in between. Libraries of TCR beta came from quantitative 5'-RACE with molecular barcodes. TCRdb re-called the 5' RACE reads through MiXCR, storing one row per CDR3 protein. This table has hundreds of thousands of distinct CDR3 sequences, approximately 7.6% appearing once. This receptor was identified in a female donor with ankylosing spondylitis or in good health (not recorded which). Sequenced: blood, either unsorted or a sorted T cell fraction (not recorded which). J is TRBJ1-2 and V is TRBV12-3 or TRBV12-4; no clear D. In DNA form, the CDR3 reads TGTGCCAGCAGTAAGGCAGGACCGGATAACTATGGCTACACCTTC. It encodes CASSKAGPDNYGYTF.